One sample yielded the 22 T cell receptor beta chains listed below, sequenced in a study of blood T cell repertoires in COVID-19. The data were produced by immunoSEQ multiplex PCR, yet TCRdb's version contains in-frame clones alone and is incomplete. The repertoire holds approximately 200,000 clones, with 89% as singletons. Material: PBMCs or T cells enriched from blood (not recorded which). The receptor set was obtained from a middle-aged woman with acute COVID-19.

The rearrangement uses TRBV20-1 and TRBJ2-7, with D perhaps TRBD1 (5 bases). The CDR3 length is 11 residues. V shed 4 bases and J shed 5 bases, with 9 bases lying between them. In germline, CDR1 is DFQATT, CDR2 SNEGSKA (reference sequence). The CDR3 here is CSATPGNEQYF. CDR3 DNA sequence: TGCAGTGCTACCCCAGGGAACGAGCAGTACTTC.

A few counts support this clone. This chain links TRBV28 with TRBJ2-3; possibly TRBD2 for D (5 bases). V was pared by 5 bases and J by 2 bases, with 26 bases between. Germline V gives CDR1 MDHEN, CDR2 SYDVKM. The CDR3 totals 19 residues. CDR3: CASSDGLVFLGPPTDTQYF. Written as DNA, the CDR3 is TGTGCCAGCAGTGACGGACTTGTTTTTCTCGGTCCCCCCACAGATACGCAGTATTTT.

This rearrangement joins TRBV27 to TRBJ1-2; D gene uncertain. CDR3 length: 14 amino acids. The V gene's germline CDR1 is MNHEY and CDR2 SMNVEV (reference sequence). V was trimmed by 6 bases and J by 5 bases, leaving 16 bases between them. This CDR3 is CASRAGGSRYGYTF. The CDR3 DNA is TGTGCCAGCAGGGCAGGAGGCAGTCGTTATGGCTACACCTTC.

The chain couples TRBV6-5 to TRBJ1-3; TRBD1 might be the D (5 bases). Germline V gives CDR1 MNHEY, CDR2 SVGAGI. CDR3 length: 15 amino acids. With 2 bases removed from V and 0 bases from J, the gap between germline ends came to 8 bases. CDR3 bases: TGTGCCAGCAGTTACGACAGCTACTCTGGAAACACCATATATTTT. Amino acids: CASSYDSYSGNTIYF.

The V call is TRBV11-2, the J call TRBJ2-7; D is unresolved. The V gene lost 1 base and the J gene lost 2 bases, with 6 bases spanning the gap. Germline assignment: CDR1 SGHAT and CDR2 FQNNGV. CDR3 length: 13 amino acids. Here the CDR3 DNA reads TGTGCCAGCAGCTTAGGGCAGACCTACGAGCAGTACTTC. Translation: CASSLGQTYEQYF.

The rearrangement uses TRBV27 and TRBJ1-1; perhaps TRBD1 as D (6 bases). V was cut by 3 bases and J by 7 bases, with 9 bases left in between. Germline V gene sequence: CDR1 MNHEY, CDR2 SMNVEV (reference sequence). The CDR3 has 12 residues. Written as DNA, the CDR3 is TGTGCCAGCAGTTTGGGGGCTGGTGAAGCTTTCTTT. Its translation is CASSLGAGEAFF.

This chain uses TRBV24-1 with TRBJ2-1, with TRBD1 matching over 7 bases. The CDR3 is 13 residues long. Trimming took 4 bases from V and 11 from J; bases not matched to a gene: 7. The germline V gene encodes CDR1 KGHDR and CDR2 SFDVKD. For the CDR3, the DNA is TGTGCCACCAGTGAGTTCGGGACAGAGAAGCAGTTCTTC. Its translation is CATSEFGTEKQFF.

The chain has TRBV18 and TRBJ1-2, with D unclear. Germline-derived CDR1 and CDR2 are KGHSH and LQKENI. V was clipped by 3 bases and J by 8 bases, with 13 bases between them. The CDR3 is 13 residues long. CDR3 loop: CASSPARRGGYTF. The CDR3 DNA is TGTGCCAGCTCACCGGCTCGACGGGGAGGCTACACCTTC.

This clone was observed a few times. This chain joins TRBV11-2 and TRBJ2-5; possibly TRBD2 for D (5 bases). The CDR3 has 15 amino acids. Germline CDR1 SGHAT, CDR2 FQNNGV. Trimming shortened V by 2 bases and J by 5 bases, and 15 bases separated the two germline ends. DNA for the CDR3: TGTGCCAGCAGCTTAACTTATGGCCGAGGGGAGACCCAGTACTTC. The encoded protein is CASSLTYGRGETQYF.

The V gene is TRBV10-3, the J gene TRBJ1-1; D is unclear. Germline CDR1 ENHRY, CDR2 SYGVKD. Deletions cut 0 bases from V and 6 bases from J, with 8 bases between. The CDR3 consists of 13 residues. The CDR3 bases are TGTGCCATCAGTGAGTCGATTTCGGCTGAAGCTTTCTTT. Protein sequence: CAISESISAEAFF.

This sequence joins TRBV11-2 and TRBJ2-5; weak D call: TRBD2 (6 bases). The CDR3 covers 13 residues. Trimming took 5 bases from V and 2 from J, leaving 9 bases between them. From germline, CDR1 is SGHAT and CDR2 FQNNGV. As DNA, the CDR3 is TGTGCCAGCAGCCGTGCGGGGCAAGAGACCCAGTACTTC. This sequence encodes CASSRAGQETQYF.

This chain uses TRBV12-3 or TRBV12-4 with TRBJ1-2; possibly TRBD1 for D (6 bases). Trimming pared 5 bases from V and 2 bases from J, leaving 9 bases between. The CDR3 spans 13 residues. CDR3 coding DNA: TGTGCCAGCAGTAGTAGGGGGAACTATGGCTACACCTTC. This codes for CASSSRGNYGYTF.

J is TRBJ1-6 and V is TRBV19; D is possibly TRBD1 (5 bases). The V and J ends lost 5 bases and 7 bases respectively, with 21 bases between them. The CDR3 covers 17 residues. Germline V CDR1 and CDR2: LNHDA, SQIVND (reference sequence). CDR3: CASSARGLLKRNSPLHF. The CDR3 coding sequence is TGTGCCAGTAGTGCAAGGGGACTTCTAAAGAGGAATTCACCCCTCCACTTT. Variable domain in full (rest from reference TRBV19 and TRBJ1-6): DGGITQSPKYLFRKEGQNVTLSCEQNLNHDAMYWYRQDPGQGLRLIYYSQIVNDFQKGDIAEGYSVSREKKESFPLTVTSAQKNPTAFYLCASSARGLLKRNSPLHFGNGTRLTVT.

This clone was seen only a few times. This chain joins TRBV4-1 and TRBJ1-5; no firm D call. From germline, CDR1 is MGHRA and CDR2 YSYEKL. The CDR3 has 13 amino acids. Trimming removed 0 bases at V and 6 bases at J, with 6 bases between. CDR3 coding DNA: TGCGCCAGCAGCCAAGATCGAGGTCAGCCCCAGCATTTT. It codes for CASSQDRGQPQHF.

This chain joins TRBV6-2 or TRBV6-3 and TRBJ1-2; D may be TRBD1 (5 bases). V was cut by 6 bases and J by 8 bases, with 13 bases left in between. Germline lookup yields CDR1 MNHEY and CDR2 SVGEGT. The CDR3 sequence is 12 residues long. In DNA, the CDR3 is TGTGCCAGCAGCAAGGCAGGGTACGGCTACACCTTC. This gives the protein CASSKAGYGYTF.

The chain is built from TRBV28 and TRBJ1-2; possibly TRBD1 for D (5 bases). Germline V gene sequence: CDR1 MDHEN, CDR2 SYDVKM. The CDR3 has 13 residues. Trimming stripped 7 bases from V and 3 bases from J, with 12 bases between. In DNA form, the CDR3 reads TGTGCCAGCAAACCCAGGGAGGACTATGGCTACACCTTC. Its protein product is CASKPREDYGYTF.

The V gene is TRBV27, the J gene TRBJ1-3; tentative D call: TRBD1 (6 bases). V shed 6 bases and J shed 2 bases, with 11 bases lying between them. The V gene's germline CDR1 is MNHEY and CDR2 SMNVEV (reference sequence). The CDR3 has 14 amino acids. The CDR3: CASRLQGTGNTIYF. The CDR3 nucleotides are TGTGCCAGCAGACTTCAGGGGACTGGAAACACCATATATTTT.

This chain uses TRBV5-1 with TRBJ2-7, with D maybe TRBD1 (6 bases). CDR1 is SGHRS, CDR2 YFSETQ, per germline. Trimming cost V 0 bases and J 11 bases, with 15 bases left between them. This CDR3 comprises 13 residues. The CDR3 here is CASSLGRGEAEYF. Written as DNA, the CDR3 is TGCGCCAGCAGCTTGGGCAGGGGAGAGGCGGAGTACTTC. The whole variable domain, remainder taken from reference TRBV5-1 and TRBJ2-7, is KAGVTQTPRYLIKTRGQQVTLSCSPISGHRSVSWYQQTPGQGLQFLFEYFSETQRNKGNFPGRFSGRQFSNSRSEMNVSTLELGDSALYLCASSLGRGEAEYFGPGTRLTVT.

V usage is TRBV11-2 and J usage is TRBJ2-1, with 7 bases fitting TRBD2. Germline CDR1 reads SGHAT; CDR2 reads FQNNGV. The CDR3 has 14 residues. Trimming took 3 bases from V and 5 from J; bases not matched to a gene: 4. CDR3 residues: CASSLSGENNEQFF. Here the CDR3 DNA reads TGTGCCAGCAGCTTGAGCGGGGAAAACAATGAGCAGTTCTTC. Using reference TRBV11-2 and TRBJ2-1 for the parts outside the CDR3, the full variable domain is EAGVAQSPRYKIIEKRQSVAFWCNPISGHATLYWYQQILGQGPKLLIQFQNNGVVDDSQLPKDRFSAERLKGVDSTLKIQPAKLEDSAVYLCASSLSGENNEQFFGPGTRLTVL.

The rearrangement links TRBV3-1 (or the pseudogene TRBV3-2) to TRBJ2-1; tentative D call: TRBD2 (5 bases). The V gene lost 1 base and the J gene lost 0 bases, with 10 bases spanning the gap. The CDR3 consists of 16 residues. Per the germline V gene, CDR1 is LGHDT and CDR2 is YNNKEL (reference sequence). In DNA, the CDR3 is TGTGCCAGCAGCCAAGGCACGGGAAGCTCCTACAATGAGCAGTTCTTC. Protein sequence: CASSQGTGSSYNEQFF.

The V gene is TRBV7-2, the J gene TRBJ1-2; TRBD1 agrees at 9 bases. V lost 1 base, J lost 2 bases, and 11 bases stayed unmatched. This CDR3 is built from 18 residues. CDR1 and CDR2 from the germline V gene are SGHTA and FQGNSA. CDR3 nucleotide sequence: TGTGCCAGCAGCTTAGTTTTCGAACAGGGGGCGGGAAACTATGGCTACACCTTC. It codes for CASSLVFEQGAGNYGYTF.

The chain combines TRBV9 with TRBJ1-4; D remains unclear. CDR3 length: 15 residues. The V gene's germline CDR1 is SGDLS and CDR2 YYNGEE. The V end lost 0 bases, the J end lost 8 bases, and 14 bases lay between the germline ends. The CDR3, as DNA: TGTGCCAGCAGCGTAGGCCGCGGTTTAAGAGAAAAACTGTTTTTT. This encodes CASSVGRGLREKLFF.